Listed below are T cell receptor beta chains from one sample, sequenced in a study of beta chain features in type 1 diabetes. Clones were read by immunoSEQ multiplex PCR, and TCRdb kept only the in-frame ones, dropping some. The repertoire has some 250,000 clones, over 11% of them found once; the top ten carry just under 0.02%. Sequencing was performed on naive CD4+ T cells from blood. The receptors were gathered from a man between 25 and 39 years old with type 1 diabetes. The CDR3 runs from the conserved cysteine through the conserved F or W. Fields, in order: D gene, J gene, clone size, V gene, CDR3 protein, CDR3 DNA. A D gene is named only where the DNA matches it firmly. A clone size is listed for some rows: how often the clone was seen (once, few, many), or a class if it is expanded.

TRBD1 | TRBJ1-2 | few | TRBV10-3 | CAISAGQGLVSYGYTF | TGTGCCATCAGTGCGGGACAGGGGTTGGTTAGCTATGGCTACACCTTC
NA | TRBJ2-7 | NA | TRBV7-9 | CASSSRGYEQYF | TGTGCCAGCAGCAGTCGGGGTTACGAGCAGTACTTC
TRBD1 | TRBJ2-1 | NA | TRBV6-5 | CASTRTGGDEQFF | TGTGCCAGCACCCGGACAGGGGGAGATGAGCAGTTCTTC
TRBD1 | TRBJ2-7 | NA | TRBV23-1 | CASSQSSPDRIRYEQYF | TGCGCCAGCAGTCAATCGTCCCCGGACAGGATACGCTACGAGCAGTACTTC
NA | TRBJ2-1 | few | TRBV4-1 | CASSQDRAGATIAYNEQFF | TGCGCCAGCAGCCAAGATCGGGCAGGGGCGACAATAGCTTACAATGAGCAGTTCTTC
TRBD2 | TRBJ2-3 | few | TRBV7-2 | CASSLVGLAGAAADTQYF | TGTGCCAGCAGCTTAGTGGGACTAGCGGGAGCGGCCGCAGATACGCAGTATTTT
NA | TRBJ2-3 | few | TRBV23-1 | CASSQCQGHPDTQYF | TGCGCCAGCAGTCAATGTCAGGGCCATCCAGATACGCAGTATTTT
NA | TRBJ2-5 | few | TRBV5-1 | CASSIGQQETQYF | TGCGCCAGCAGCATTGGTCAGCAAGAGACCCAGTACTTC
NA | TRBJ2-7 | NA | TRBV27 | CASSYGPSSSYEQYF | TGTGCCAGCAGTTATGGGCCTAGCAGTTCCTACGAGCAGTACTTC
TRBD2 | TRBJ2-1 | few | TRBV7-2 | CASSLGLAGVGEQFF | TGTGCCAGCAGCTTAGGACTAGCGGGGGTGGGTGAGCAGTTCTTC
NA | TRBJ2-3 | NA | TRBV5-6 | CASAPGVADTQYF | TGTGCCAGCGCACCAGGGGTGGCAGATACGCAGTATTTT
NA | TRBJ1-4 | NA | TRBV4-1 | CASSLTQGSFEKLFF | TGCGCCAGCAGCCTTACCCAGGGGTCTTTCGAAAAACTGTTTTTT
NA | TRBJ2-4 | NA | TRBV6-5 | CASSGLAKNIQYF | TGTGCCAGCAGTGGACTAGCCAAAAACATTCAGTACTTC
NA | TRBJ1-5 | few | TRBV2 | CASSVQDSNQPQHF | TGTGCCAGCAGTGTTCAGGATAGCAATCAGCCCCAGCATTTT
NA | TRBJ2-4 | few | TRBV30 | CAWSVLTPVAKNIQYF | TGTGCCTGGAGTGTACTGACTCCCGTAGCCAAAAACATTCAGTACTTC
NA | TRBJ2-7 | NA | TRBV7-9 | CASSLAASIYEQYF | TGTGCCAGCAGCTTAGCCGCTAGTATCTACGAGCAGTACTTC
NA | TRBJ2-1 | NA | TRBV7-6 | CASSSIAANTYNEQFF | TGTGCCAGCAGTTCTATAGCGGCCAATACCTACAATGAGCAGTTCTTC
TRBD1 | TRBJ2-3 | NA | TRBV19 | CASSISRGHADTQYF | TGTGCCAGTAGTATCTCGAGGGGGCATGCAGATACGCAGTATTTT
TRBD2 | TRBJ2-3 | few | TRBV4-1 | CASSQPGTSGTDTQYF | TGCGCCAGCAGCCAACCCGGGACTAGCGGCACAGATACGCAGTATTTT
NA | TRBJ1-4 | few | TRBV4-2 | CASSQDRVRRNEKLFF | TGTGCCAGCAGCCAAGACAGGGTGAGGCGAAACGAAAAACTGTTTTTT
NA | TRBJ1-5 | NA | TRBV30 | CAWSGTGYNQPQHF | TGTGCCTGGAGCGGAACAGGGTACAATCAGCCCCAGCATTTT
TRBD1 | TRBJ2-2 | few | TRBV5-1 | CASSLKQGSSGELFF | TGCGCCAGCAGCCTAAAACAGGGGAGCAGCGGGGAGCTGTTTTTT
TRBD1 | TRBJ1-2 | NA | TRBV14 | CASSQNRGWYGYTF | TGTGCCAGCAGCCAAAACAGGGGGTGGTATGGCTACACCTTC
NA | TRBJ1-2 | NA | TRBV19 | CASTDGQGTYGYTF | TGTGCCAGTACCGATGGGCAGGGAACCTATGGCTACACCTTC
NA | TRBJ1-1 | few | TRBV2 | CASTLGMNTEAFF | TGTGCCAGCACTTTGGGCATGAACACTGAAGCTTTCTTT
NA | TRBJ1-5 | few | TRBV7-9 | CASSLGVGDYSNQPQHF | TGTGCCAGCAGTTTAGGGGTAGGGGATTACAGCAATCAGCCCCAGCATTTT
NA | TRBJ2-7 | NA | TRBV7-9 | CASSRGAGDYYEQYF | TGTGCCAGCAGCCGTGGTGCAGGGGATTACTACGAGCAGTACTTC
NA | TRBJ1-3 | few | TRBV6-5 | CASSRSPGNTIYF | TGTGCCAGCAGTCGGTCGCCTGGAAACACCATATATTTT
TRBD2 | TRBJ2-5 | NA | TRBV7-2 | CASSPRTSGRIETQYF | TGTGCCAGCAGCCCCCGGACTAGCGGGAGAATAGAGACCCAGTACTTC
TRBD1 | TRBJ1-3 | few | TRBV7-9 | CASSPRLGQVSGNTIYF | TGTGCCAGCAGCCCGCGACTGGGACAGGTCTCTGGAAACACCATATATTTT
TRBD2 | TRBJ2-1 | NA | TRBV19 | CASSMGGRGRAYNEQFF | TGTGCCAGTAGTATGGGGGGCCGCGGGAGGGCCTACAATGAGCAGTTCTTC
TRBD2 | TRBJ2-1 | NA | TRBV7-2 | CASNFWTSGRGEQFF | TGTGCCAGCAACTTCTGGACTAGCGGGAGAGGTGAGCAGTTCTTC
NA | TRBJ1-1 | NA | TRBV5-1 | CASSLEAGVNTEAFF | TGCGCCAGCAGCTTGGAAGCCGGGGTGAACACTGAAGCTTTCTTT
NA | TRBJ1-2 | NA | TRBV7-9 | CASSFTLTNYGYTF | TGTGCCAGCAGCTTTACCCTAACTAACTATGGCTACACCTTC
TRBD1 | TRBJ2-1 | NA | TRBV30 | CAWSVPTGTGDLEQFF | TGTGCCTGGAGTGTACCCACCGGGACAGGGGACCTTGAGCAGTTCTTC
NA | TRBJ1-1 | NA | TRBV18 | CASSLKQGNTEAFF | TGTGCCAGCTCACTAAAGCAGGGGAACACTGAAGCTTTCTTT
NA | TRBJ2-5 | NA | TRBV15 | CATSRDGTGAWGTQYF | TGTGCCACCAGCAGAGATGGCACAGGAGCTTGGGGGACCCAGTACTTC
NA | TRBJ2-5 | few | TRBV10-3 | CAIRKQGEETQYF | TGTGCCATCAGAAAACAGGGAGAAGAGACCCAGTACTTC
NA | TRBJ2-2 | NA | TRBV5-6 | CASRTASRTNNAGELFF | TGTGCCAGCAGGACAGCAAGCCGGACGAATAATGCCGGGGAGCTGTTTTTT
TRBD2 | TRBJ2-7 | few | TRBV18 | CASSRGLAGGHTVEQYF | TGTGCCAGCTCCCGCGGACTAGCGGGAGGCCATACGGTGGAGCAGTACTTC
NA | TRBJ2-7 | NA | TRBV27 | CASSIPWTAYEQYF | TGTGCCAGCAGTATACCCTGGACAGCCTACGAGCAGTACTTC
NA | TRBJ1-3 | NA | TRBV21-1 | CASSKDGGVFDTIYF | TGTGCCAGCAGCAAGGACGGAGGGGTGTTTGACACCATATATTTT
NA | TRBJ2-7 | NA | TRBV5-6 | CASSLWGRQGTYEQYF | TGTGCCAGCAGCTTGTGGGGGCGTCAGGGGACCTACGAGCAGTACTTC
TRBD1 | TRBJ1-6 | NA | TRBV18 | CASSLGQGPSNSPLHF | TGTGCCAGCTCACTCGGACAGGGACCATCAAATTCACCCCTCCACTTT
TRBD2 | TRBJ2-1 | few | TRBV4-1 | CASSQEGGLAGVFNEQFF | TGCGCCAGCAGCCAAGAGGGGGGACTAGCGGGCGTATTCAATGAGCAGTTCTTC
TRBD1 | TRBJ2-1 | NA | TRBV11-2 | CASSLEPIRGLHEQFF | TGTGCCAGCAGCTTAGAGCCGATCAGGGGGCTGCATGAGCAGTTCTTC
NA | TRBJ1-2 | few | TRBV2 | CASSGMRQFGYTF | TGTGCCAGCAGTGGGATGCGGCAGTTTGGCTACACCTTC
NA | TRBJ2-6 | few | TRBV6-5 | CASSYSRGPGANVLTF | TGTGCCAGCAGTTACTCACGCGGGCCTGGGGCCAACGTCCTGACTTTC
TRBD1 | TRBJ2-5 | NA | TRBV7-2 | CASSVDRGQETQYF | TGTGCCAGCAGCGTGGACAGGGGGCAAGAGACCCAGTACTTC
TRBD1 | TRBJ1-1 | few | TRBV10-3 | CAISPTGAGEAFF | TGTGCCATCAGCCCTACAGGGGCTGGGGAAGCTTTCTTT
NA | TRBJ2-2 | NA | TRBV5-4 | CASSLSGLQRNTGELFF | TGTGCCAGCAGCTTGTCAGGGCTACAACGGAACACCGGGGAGCTGTTTTTT
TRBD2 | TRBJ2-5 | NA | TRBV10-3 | CAISDRGGRETQYF | TGTGCCATCAGTGATCGGGGGGGCAGGGAGACCCAGTACTTC
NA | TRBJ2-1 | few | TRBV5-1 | CASSLSQVSSYNEQFF | TGCGCCAGCAGCTTGAGTCAGGTCAGCTCCTACAATGAGCAGTTCTTC
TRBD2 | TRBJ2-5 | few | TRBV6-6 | CASSYPQGGQETQYF | TGTGCCAGCAGTTACCCGCAGGGAGGGCAAGAGACCCAGTACTTC
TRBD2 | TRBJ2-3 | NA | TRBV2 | CASSPAGGRDTQYF | TGTGCCAGCAGCCCAGCGGGGGGGAGGGATACGCAGTATTTT